The 5 T cell receptor beta chains reported below all come from one sample, sequenced in a study of blood T cell repertoires in COVID-19. The repertoire was sequenced with immunoSEQ multiplex PCR; TCRdb's copy has only in-frame clones and lacks some. Found here are around 72,000 clones, about 87% of them singletons; the top ten hold around 6.4%. Material for sequencing was peripheral blood. Every receptor here comes from a woman in her 70s with acute or convalescent COVID-19.

The CDR3 is CASSLGGPNTEAFF. Here the CDR3 DNA reads TGTGCCAGCAGCTTGGGGGGGCCGAACACTGAAGCTTTCTTT. The rearrangement links TRBV5-8 to TRBJ1-1; D might be TRBD1 (6 bases). The CDR3 totals 14 residues. V was shortened by 0 bases and J by 1 base, with 7 bases between the two germline ends. Germline V gene sequence: CDR1 SGHTS, CDR2 YDEGEE.

This clone occurred once. Mismatch with germline at one junction end may stem from a read error. The chain is built from TRBV7-7 and TRBJ2-5; D is undetermined. CDR1 and CDR2 from the germline V gene are SSHAT and FNYEAQ (reference sequence). This CDR3 spans 13 amino acids. This CDR3 is CASSLAPVETQYF. CDR3 bases: TGTGCTAGCAGCTTAGCCCCAGTGGAGACCCAGTACTTC.

The chain combines TRBV9 with TRBJ2-1, with D hard to call. V lost 8 bases and J lost 1, with 10 bases in between. This CDR3 is built from 13 residues. In germline, CDR1 is SGDLS, CDR2 YYNGEE. CDR3 in DNA: TGTGCCAGTGCTCAGGCTTCCTACAATGAGCAGTTCTTC. This encodes CASAQASYNEQFF. Full variable domain (outside the CDR3, taken from reference TRBV9 and TRBJ2-1): DSGVTQTPKHLITATGQRVTLRCSPRSGDLSVYWYQQSLDQGLQFLIQYYNGEERAKGNILERFSAQQFPDLHSELNLSSLELGDSALYFCASAQASYNEQFFGPGTRLTVL.

This chain uses TRBV10-3 with TRBJ1-2; 10 bases align to TRBD1. The CDR3 has 14 residues. Trimming took 8 bases from V and 7 from J; bases not matched to a gene: 10. The germline V gene encodes CDR1 ENHRY and CDR2 SYGVKD. The CDR3 DNA follows: TGTGCCATCGGTCAGGGACAGGGGTTCTTTGGCTACACCTTC. This sequence encodes CAIGQGQGFFGYTF.

The V call is TRBV19, the J call TRBJ2-3; TRBD2 matches at 7 bases. The germline CDR1 and CDR2 sequences are LNHDA and SQIVND (reference sequence). Unmatched junction bases numbered 1, after V lost 6 bases and J lost 1 base. CDR3 length equals 13 residues. CDR3 sequence (DNA): TGTGCCAGTAGAGGGAGGGGCACAGATACGCAGTATTTT. Translated, it gives CASRGRGTDTQYF.